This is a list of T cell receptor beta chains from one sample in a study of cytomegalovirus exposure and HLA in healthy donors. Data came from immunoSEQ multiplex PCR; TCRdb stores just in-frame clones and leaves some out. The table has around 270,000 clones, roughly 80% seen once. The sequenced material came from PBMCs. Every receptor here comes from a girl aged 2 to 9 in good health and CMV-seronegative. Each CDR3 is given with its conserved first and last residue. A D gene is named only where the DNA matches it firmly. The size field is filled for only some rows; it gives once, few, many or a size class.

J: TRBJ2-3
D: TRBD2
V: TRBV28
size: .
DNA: TGTGCCAGCAGTTTATCGGGCGGGGGGTATACAGATACGCAGTATTTT
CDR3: CASSLSGGGYTDTQYF

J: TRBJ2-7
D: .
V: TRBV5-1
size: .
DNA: TGCGCCAGCAGCTTTAGGGGTCGGGAGTACGAGCAGTACTTC
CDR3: CASSFRGREYEQYF

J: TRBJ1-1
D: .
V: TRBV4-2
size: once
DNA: TGTGCCAGCAGCCAAGAAAGCTGGCAGGGCTTCCTTAACACTGAAGCTTTCTTT
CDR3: CASSQESWQGFLNTEAFF

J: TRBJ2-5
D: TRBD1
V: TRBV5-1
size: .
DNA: TGCGCCAGCAGCCCTTTGGACAGGGGGGTTCTCCAGCAGTACTTC
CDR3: CASSPLDRGVLQQYF

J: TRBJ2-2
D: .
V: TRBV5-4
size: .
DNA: TGTGCCAGCAGCCGACTAGTCGCCACCGGGGAGCTGTTTTTT
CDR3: CASSRLVATGELFF

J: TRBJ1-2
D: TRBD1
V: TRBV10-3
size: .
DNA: TGTGCCATCAGTGACCCGACAGGGGGCGGTTCTTACTATGGCTACACCTTC
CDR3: CAISDPTGGGSYYGYTF

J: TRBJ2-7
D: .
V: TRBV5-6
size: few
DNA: TGTGCCAGCGCTAGAGGAGCCTGGGACGAGCAGTACTTC
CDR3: CASARGAWDEQYF

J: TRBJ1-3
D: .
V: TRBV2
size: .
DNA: TGTGCCAGCAGTGGGCTCGCTTCTGGAAACACCATATATTTT
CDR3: CASSGLASGNTIYF

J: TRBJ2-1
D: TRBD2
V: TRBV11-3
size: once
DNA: TGTGCCAGCAGCTTAATCACGGCGGGGGTCCAGTTCTTC
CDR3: CASSLITAGVQFF

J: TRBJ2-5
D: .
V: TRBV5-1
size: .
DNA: TGCGCCAGCTCGCGGGTCCTCCAAGAGACCCAGTACTTC
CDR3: CASSRVLQETQYF

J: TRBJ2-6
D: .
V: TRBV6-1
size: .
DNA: TGTGCCAGCAGTGAAGTGGGACTTAACTCTGGGGCCAACGTCCTGACTTTC
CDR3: CASSEVGLNSGANVLTF

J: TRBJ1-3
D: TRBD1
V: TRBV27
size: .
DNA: TGTGCCAGCAGCTTCACAGGGGCTGGAAACACCATATATTTT
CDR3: CASSFTGAGNTIYF

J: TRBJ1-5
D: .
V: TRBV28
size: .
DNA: TGTGCCAGCAGTCCCCTCGGGACTGAGTATCAGCCCCAGCATTTT
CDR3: CASSPLGTEYQPQHF